Listed below are T cell receptor beta chains from one sample, sequenced in a study of blood T cell repertoires in COVID-19. Libraries were prepared by immunoSEQ multiplex PCR; TCRdb keeps only in-frame clonotypes and omits some of them. The repertoire has 250,000 to 350,000 clones, more than 80% of them found once; the top ten carry about 3%. The sequencing input was peripheral blood. The origin of the receptors is a woman in her twenties or thirties with active or convalescent COVID-19. CDR3s include the opening cysteine and the closing phenylalanine or tryptophan. The D gene is left open where the match is weak. Rows may omit the clone size; those that give it use once, few, many or a size class.

V,size,J,D,CDR3,DNA
TRBV6-6,.,TRBJ2-1,TRBD2,CASSRRLAGGVSSYNEQFF,TGTGCCAGCAGTCGGCGACTAGCGGGGGGCGTGAGCTCCTACAATGAGCAGTTCTTC
TRBV18,few,TRBJ2-1,TRBD1,CASFFGTGGYNEQFF,TGTGCCAGCTTCTTCGGGACAGGGGGTTACAATGAGCAGTTCTTC
TRBV19,.,TRBJ1-5,.,CASSIVQGIEQPQHF,TGTGCCAGTAGTATAGTCCAGGGGATTGAGCAGCCCCAGCATTTT
TRBV29-1,.,TRBJ2-7,TRBD1,CSVVPRQGADEQYF,TGCAGCGTTGTTCCCCGACAGGGGGCTGACGAGCAGTACTTC
TRBV2,.,TRBJ1-6,TRBD1,CASSPTGGMSPLHF,TGTGCCAGCAGCCCCACAGGGGGGATGTCACCCCTCCACTTT
TRBV6-2/TRBV6-3,.,TRBJ1-3,.,CASSYSTGRTGNTIYF,TGTGCCAGCAGTTACTCGACAGGAAGAACTGGAAACACCATATATTTT
TRBV6-5,.,TRBJ1-1,TRBD1,CASSYGQDEAFF,TGTGCCAGCAGTTACGGACAGGATGAAGCTTTCTTT
TRBV7-6,.,TRBJ1-2,.,CASSGRGGYGYTF,TGTGCCAGCAGCGGACGAGGGGGCTATGGCTACACCTTC
TRBV4-3,.,TRBJ1-2,.,CASSQDLRGLGGYTF,TGCGCCAGCAGCCAAGATCTAAGGGGATTGGGCGGCTACACCTTC
TRBV9,few,TRBJ1-3,.,CASTRSMDFSGNTIYF,TGTGCCAGCACCCGGAGTATGGACTTCTCTGGAAACACCATATATTTT
TRBV11-2,.,TRBJ2-1,.,CASSFFSGSSYNEQFF,TGTGCCAGCAGCTTTTTTTCCGGGAGCTCCTACAATGAGCAGTTCTTC
TRBV5-4,.,TRBJ2-5,TRBD2,CASSLDGVAGGNQETQYF,TGTGCCAGCAGCTTGGACGGAGTAGCGGGGGGGAACCAAGAGACCCAGTACTTC
TRBV28,.,TRBJ2-7,TRBD2,CASSLKTSGPYEQYF,TGTGCCAGCAGTTTAAAAACTAGCGGACCCTACGAGCAGTACTTC
TRBV30,.,TRBJ2-1,.,CAWSRQGHNEQFF,TGTGCCTGGAGTAGGCAGGGGCACAATGAGCAGTTCTTC
TRBV6-6,few,TRBJ1-5,TRBD1,CASREGTDINQPQHF,TGTGCCAGCAGGGAAGGGACAGATATAAATCAGCCCCAGCATTTT
TRBV24-1,.,TRBJ1-2,.,CATSGGVGMDYGYTF,TGTGCCACCAGTGGGGGGGTAGGGATGGACTATGGCTACACCTTC
TRBV6-6,.,TRBJ1-2,TRBD1,CASSLPDRAYGYTF,TGTGCCAGCAGTTTGCCGGACAGGGCCTATGGCTACACCTTC
TRBV6-5,.,TRBJ1-2,TRBD1,CASSPTGTGSSCTF,TGTGCCAGCAGCCCAACCGGGACAGGGAGCTCGTGCACCTTC
TRBV7-2,.,TRBJ2-5,TRBD2,CASSWGLAGVETQYF,TGTGCCAGCAGCTGGGGACTAGCGGGGGTAGAGACCCAGTACTTC
TRBV4-3,once,TRBJ2-6,.,CASSEQGRGANVLTF,TGCGCCAGCAGCGAACAGGGTCGTGGGGCCAACGTCCTGACTTTC
TRBV18,.,TRBJ2-5,TRBD2,CASSPRSGGQETQYF,TGTGCCAGCTCACCCCGTAGCGGGGGCCAAGAGACCCAGTACTTC
TRBV6-5,.,TRBJ1-5,.,CASRTDTASNQPQHF,TGTGCCAGCAGGACGGACACGGCTAGCAATCAGCCCCAGCATTTT
TRBV5-4,.,TRBJ2-1,TRBD2,CASSFGGRGANEQFF,TGTGCCAGCAGCTTCGGCGGGCGGGGGGCCAATGAGCAGTTCTTC
TRBV6-5,.,TRBJ2-7,TRBD1,CASSLGQGAPGEQYF,TGTGCCAGCAGCTTGGGACAGGGGGCCCCGGGCGAGCAGTACTTC
TRBV19,.,TRBJ2-7,.,CASSMRWVDEQYF,TGTGCCAGTAGTATGAGGTGGGTTGACGAGCAGTACTTC
TRBV29-1,.,TRBJ1-3,.,CSVGSSGNTIYF,TGCAGCGTTGGGAGCTCTGGAAACACCATATATTTT
TRBV10-3,.,TRBJ2-1,TRBD2,CATQTSGAYNEQFF,TGTGCCACCCAGACTAGCGGGGCCTACAATGAGCAGTTCTTC
TRBV7-9,.,TRBJ2-1,.,CASSWTRGSYNEQFF,TGTGCCAGCAGCTGGACAAGGGGGTCCTACAATGAGCAGTTCTTC
TRBV27,.,TRBJ1-4,TRBD1,CASSNGQGNEKLFF,TGTGCCAGCAGTAACGGACAGGGAAATGAAAAACTGTTTTTT
TRBV18,.,TRBJ2-5,TRBD2,CASSWTRRETQYF,TGTGCCAGCTCGTGGACTAGAAGGGAGACCCAGTACTTC
TRBV6-2/TRBV6-3,.,TRBJ1-6,TRBD1,CASIPAGQSYNSPLHF,TGTGCCAGCATCCCGGCGGGACAGTCCTATAATTCACCCCTCCACTTT
TRBV7-2,.,TRBJ2-7,TRBD2,CASSLGGSAHEQYF,TGTGCCAGCAGCTTAGGCGGGAGCGCCCACGAGCAGTACTTC
TRBV6-5,.,TRBJ1-4,TRBD1,CASSNPGTGIEKLFF,TGTGCCAGCAGTAATCCCGGGACAGGGATTGAAAAACTGTTTTTT
TRBV11-2,.,TRBJ2-1,TRBD2,CASSLGTSGFYNEQFF,TGTGCCAGCAGCTTAGGCACTAGCGGGTTTTACAATGAGCAGTTCTTC
TRBV28,.,TRBJ1-5,TRBD1,CASSRQQGYQPQHF,TGTGCCAGCAGTAGACAACAGGGGTATCAGCCCCAGCATTTT
TRBV6-4,many,TRBJ2-3,TRBD1,CASSDGTGGDTQYF,TGTGCCAGCAGTGACGGGACAGGGGGAGATACGCAGTATTTT
TRBV7-9,.,TRBJ2-3,.,CASSLVNTDTQYF,TGTGCCAGCAGCTTAGTTAATACAGATACGCAGTATTTT
TRBV27,.,TRBJ1-2,TRBD1,CASSSRQGGVYGYTF,TGTGCCAGCAGTTCACGACAGGGGGGAGTCTATGGCTACACCTTC
TRBV6-5,.,TRBJ2-1,.,CASSYSGDSTYNEQFF,TGTGCCAGCAGTTACTCAGGGGATTCCACCTACAATGAGCAGTTCTTC
TRBV9,.,TRBJ2-5,TRBD1,CASSPRDRGLETQYF,TGTGCCAGCAGCCCTCGGGACAGGGGCCTAGAGACCCAGTACTTC
TRBV4-3,.,TRBJ2-7,.,CASSPSGITFGEQYF,TGCGCCAGCAGCCCCTCCGGGATTACCTTTGGAGAGCAGTACTTC
TRBV10-1,.,TRBJ2-5,.,CASSDSATLETQYF,TGCGCCAGCAGTGACTCCGCTACCCTAGAGACCCAGTACTTC
TRBV24-1,.,TRBJ2-3,TRBD1,CATSDLGTGGLDTQYF,TGTGCCACCAGTGATTTGGGGACAGGGGGTTTGGATACGCAGTATTTT
TRBV2,once,TRBJ2-3,.,CAGEWGTDTQYF,TGTGCCGGGGAGTGGGGCACAGATACGCAGTATTTT
TRBV7-7,once,TRBJ2-7,TRBD2,CASSPPGGEQYF,TGTGCTAGCAGCCCTCCGGGGGGGGAGCAGTACTTC
TRBV12-3/TRBV12-4,.,TRBJ2-7,.,CASSLLGLEQYF,TGTGCCAGCAGTTTATTGGGGCTCGAGCAGTACTTC
TRBV27,.,TRBJ2-2,TRBD2,CASSPTSPLLAGGLVGELFF,TGTGCCAGCAGTCCCACCTCCCCACTGCTAGCGGGGGGGCTGGTCGGGGAGCTGTTTTTT
TRBV7-2,.,TRBJ2-3,TRBD2,CASSPSRLAGSSTDTQYF,TGTGCCAGCAGCCCCTCCCGACTAGCGGGGAGTAGCACAGATACGCAGTATTTT
TRBV7-2,.,TRBJ1-6,TRBD1,CASSDPGTGINSPLHF,TGTGCCAGCAGCGATCCGGGGACAGGGATTAATTCACCCCTCCACTTT
TRBV7-2,.,TRBJ2-3,TRBD2,CASSLARRLAGPQYF,TGTGCCAGCAGCTTAGCGCGTAGACTAGCGGGCCCCCAGTATTTT
TRBV7-2,.,TRBJ1-1,.,CASSLDRKDTEAFF,TGTGCCAGCAGCTTAGACAGGAAGGACACTGAAGCTTTCTTT